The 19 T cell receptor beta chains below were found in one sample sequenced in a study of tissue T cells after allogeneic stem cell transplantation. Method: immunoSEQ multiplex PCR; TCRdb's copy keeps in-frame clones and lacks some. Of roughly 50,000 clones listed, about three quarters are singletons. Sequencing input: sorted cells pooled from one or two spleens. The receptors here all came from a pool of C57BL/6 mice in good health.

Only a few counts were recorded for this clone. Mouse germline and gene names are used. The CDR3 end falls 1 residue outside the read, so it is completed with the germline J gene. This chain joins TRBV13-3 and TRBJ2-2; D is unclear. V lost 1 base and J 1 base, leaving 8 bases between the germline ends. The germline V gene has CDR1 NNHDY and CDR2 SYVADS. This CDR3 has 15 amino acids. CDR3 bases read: TGTGCCAGCAGTGATAAGACAAAAAACACCGGGCAGCTCTAC. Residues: CASSDKTKNTGQLY. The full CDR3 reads CASSDKTKNTGQLYF.

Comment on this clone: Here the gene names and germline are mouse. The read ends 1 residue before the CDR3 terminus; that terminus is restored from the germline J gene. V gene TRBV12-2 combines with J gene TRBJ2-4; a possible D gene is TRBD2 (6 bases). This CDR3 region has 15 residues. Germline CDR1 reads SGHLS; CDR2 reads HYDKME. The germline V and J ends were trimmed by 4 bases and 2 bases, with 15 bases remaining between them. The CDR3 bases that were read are TGTGCCAGCTCCCCTCGGGACTTTTTTCAAAACACCTTGTAC. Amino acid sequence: CASSPRDFFQNTLY. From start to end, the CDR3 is CASSPRDFFQNTLYF.

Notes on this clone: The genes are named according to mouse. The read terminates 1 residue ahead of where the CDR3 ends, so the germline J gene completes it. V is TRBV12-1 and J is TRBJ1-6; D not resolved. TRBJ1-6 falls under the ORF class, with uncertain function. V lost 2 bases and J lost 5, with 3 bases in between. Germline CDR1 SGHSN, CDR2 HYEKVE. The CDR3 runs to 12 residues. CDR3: CASSPNNSPLYF. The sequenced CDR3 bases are TGTGCCAGCTCTCCCAATAATTCGCCCCTCTAC.

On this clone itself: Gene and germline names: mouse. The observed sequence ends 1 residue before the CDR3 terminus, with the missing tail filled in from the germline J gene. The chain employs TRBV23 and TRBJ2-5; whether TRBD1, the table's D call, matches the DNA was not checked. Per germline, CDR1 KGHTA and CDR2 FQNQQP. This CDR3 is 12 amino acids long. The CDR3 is CSSRQGVNTQYF. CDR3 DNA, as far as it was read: TGCTCCAGCAGACAGGGGGTGAACACCCAGTAC.

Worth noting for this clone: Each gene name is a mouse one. The CDR3: CASSIGTGQLYF. The CDR3 bases that were read are TGTGCCAGCAGTATAGGCACCGGGCAGCTCTAC. The chain carries TRBV19 and TRBJ2-2; D gene ambiguous. The read ends 1 residue shy of where the CDR3 ends; the end is completed using the germline J gene. The CDR3 length is 12 residues. Looked up from germline, CDR1 is FNHDT and CDR2 is SITEND (reference sequence). V gave up 0 bases and J gave up 4 bases, with 1 base separating them.

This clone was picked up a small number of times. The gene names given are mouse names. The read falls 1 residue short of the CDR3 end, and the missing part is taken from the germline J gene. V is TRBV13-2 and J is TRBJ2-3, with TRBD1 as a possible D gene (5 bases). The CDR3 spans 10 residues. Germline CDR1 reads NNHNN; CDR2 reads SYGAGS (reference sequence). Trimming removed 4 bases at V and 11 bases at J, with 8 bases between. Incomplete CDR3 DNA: TGTGCCAGCGGTCCAGGGCGGCTGTAT. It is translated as CASGPGRLY. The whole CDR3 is CASGPGRLYF.

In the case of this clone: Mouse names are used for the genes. The DNA read from the CDR3 is TGTGCTAGCAGTCCCCGACTGGGGGGATATGCTGAGCAGTTC. Protein product: CASSPRLGGYAEQF. The entire CDR3 is CASSPRLGGYAEQFF. The rearrangement uses TRBV29 and TRBJ2-1, with 10 bases lining up with TRBD2. Read coverage stops 1 residue before the CDR3 terminus; the germline J gene supplies the remainder. The length of the CDR3 is 15 residues. Germline CDR1 and CDR2: MSHET and SYDVDS. Trimming at V came to 5 bases and at J to 4 bases, leaving 5 bases not matched to a gene.

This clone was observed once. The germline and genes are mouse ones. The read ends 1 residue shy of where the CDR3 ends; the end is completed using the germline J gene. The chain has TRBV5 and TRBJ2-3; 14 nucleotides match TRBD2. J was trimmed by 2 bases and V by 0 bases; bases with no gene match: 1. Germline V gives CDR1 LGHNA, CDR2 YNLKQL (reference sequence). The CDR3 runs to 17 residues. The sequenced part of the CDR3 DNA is TGTGCCAGCAGCCAAGAAGGGACTGGGGGGGCTGCAGAAACGCTGTAT. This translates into CASSQEGTGGAAETLY. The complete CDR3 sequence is CASSQEGTGGAAETLYF.

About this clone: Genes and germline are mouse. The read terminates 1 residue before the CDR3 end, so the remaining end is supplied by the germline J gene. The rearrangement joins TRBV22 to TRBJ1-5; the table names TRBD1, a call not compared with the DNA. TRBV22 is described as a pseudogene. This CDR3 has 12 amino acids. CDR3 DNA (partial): TGTGCCAGCAGTTCCAACAGGCAGGCTCCGCTT. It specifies CASSSNRQAPL. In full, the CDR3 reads CASSSNRQAPLF.

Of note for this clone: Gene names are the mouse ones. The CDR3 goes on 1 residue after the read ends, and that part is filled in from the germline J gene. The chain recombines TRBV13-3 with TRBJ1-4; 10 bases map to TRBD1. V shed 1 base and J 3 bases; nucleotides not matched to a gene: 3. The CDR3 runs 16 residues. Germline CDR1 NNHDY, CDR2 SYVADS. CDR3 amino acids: CASSDRTGGTNERLFF. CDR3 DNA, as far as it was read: TGTGCCAGCAGTGATCGGACAGGGGGGACCAACGAAAGATTATTT.

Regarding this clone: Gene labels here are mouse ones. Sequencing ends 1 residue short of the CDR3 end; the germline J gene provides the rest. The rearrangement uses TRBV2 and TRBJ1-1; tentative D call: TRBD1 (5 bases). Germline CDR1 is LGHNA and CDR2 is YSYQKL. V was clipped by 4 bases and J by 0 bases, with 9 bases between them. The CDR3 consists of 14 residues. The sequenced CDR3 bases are TGTGCCAGCAGCCCAGAAGGGGCAAACACAGAAGTCTTC. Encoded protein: CASSPEGANTEVF. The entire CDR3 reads CASSPEGANTEVFF.

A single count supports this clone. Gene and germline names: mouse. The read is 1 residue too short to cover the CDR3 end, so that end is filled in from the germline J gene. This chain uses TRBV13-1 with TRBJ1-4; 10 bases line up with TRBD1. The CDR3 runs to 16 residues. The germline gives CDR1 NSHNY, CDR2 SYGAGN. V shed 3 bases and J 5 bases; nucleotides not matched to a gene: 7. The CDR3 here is CASSGSRTGGNERLFF. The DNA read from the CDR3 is TGTGCCAGCAGTGGGTCCCGGACAGGGGGAAACGAAAGATTATTT.

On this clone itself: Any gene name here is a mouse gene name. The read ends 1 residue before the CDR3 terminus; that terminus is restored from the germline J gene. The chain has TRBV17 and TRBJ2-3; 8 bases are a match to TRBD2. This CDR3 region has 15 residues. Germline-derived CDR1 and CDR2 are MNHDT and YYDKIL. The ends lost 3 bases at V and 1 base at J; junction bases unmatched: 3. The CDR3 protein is CASSSRGGGAETLYF. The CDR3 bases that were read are TGTGCTAGCAGTAGTCGGGGGGGCGGTGCAGAAACGCTGTAT.

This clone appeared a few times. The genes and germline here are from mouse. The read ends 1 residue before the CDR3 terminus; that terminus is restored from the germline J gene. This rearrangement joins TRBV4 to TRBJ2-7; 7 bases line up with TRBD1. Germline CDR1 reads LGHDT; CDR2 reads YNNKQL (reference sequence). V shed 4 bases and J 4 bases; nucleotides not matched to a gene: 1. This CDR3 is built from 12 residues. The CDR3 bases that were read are TGTGCCAGCAGCTTCAGGGGGTATGAACAGTAC. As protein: CASSFRGYEQY. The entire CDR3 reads CASSFRGYEQYF.

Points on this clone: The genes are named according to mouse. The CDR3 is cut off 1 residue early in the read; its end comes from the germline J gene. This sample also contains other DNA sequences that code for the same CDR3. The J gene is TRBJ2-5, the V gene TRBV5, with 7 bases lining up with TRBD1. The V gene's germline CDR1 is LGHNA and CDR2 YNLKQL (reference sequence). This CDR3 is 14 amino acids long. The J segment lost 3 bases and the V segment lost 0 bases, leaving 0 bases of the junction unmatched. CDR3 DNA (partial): TGTGCCAGCAGCCAAGAGGGACAGCAAGACACCCAGTAC. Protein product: CASSQEGQQDTQY. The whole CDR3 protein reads CASSQEGQQDTQYF.

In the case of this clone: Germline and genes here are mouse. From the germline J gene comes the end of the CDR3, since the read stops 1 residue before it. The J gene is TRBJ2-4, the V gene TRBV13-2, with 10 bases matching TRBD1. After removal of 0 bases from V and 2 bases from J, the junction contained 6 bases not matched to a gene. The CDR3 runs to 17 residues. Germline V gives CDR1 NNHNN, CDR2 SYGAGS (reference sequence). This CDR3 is CASGDVRTGGLQNTLYF. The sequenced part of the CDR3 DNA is TGTGCCAGCGGTGATGTTCGGACAGGGGGTCTTCAAAACACCTTGTAC.

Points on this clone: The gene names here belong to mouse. The DNA read from the CDR3 is TGCACCTGCAGTGGGACTGGGAAAGACACCCAGTAC. This translates into CTCSGTGKDTQY. The complete CDR3 protein is CTCSGTGKDTQYF. The rearrangement uses TRBV1 and TRBJ2-5, with 8 bases aligning to TRBD2. With the read ending 1 residue before the CDR3 end, the germline J gene is used to fill in that end. The CDR3 contains 13 residues. With 4 bases clipped from V and 4 bases from J, the junction kept 1 base outside the gene matches. Germline CDR1 and CDR2: NSQYPW and LRSPGD (reference sequence).

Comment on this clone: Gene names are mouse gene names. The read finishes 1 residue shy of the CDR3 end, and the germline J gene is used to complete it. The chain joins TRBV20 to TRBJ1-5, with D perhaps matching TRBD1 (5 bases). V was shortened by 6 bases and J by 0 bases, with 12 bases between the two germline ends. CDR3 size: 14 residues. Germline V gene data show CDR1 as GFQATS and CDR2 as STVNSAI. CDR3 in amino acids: CGARTPYNNQAPLF. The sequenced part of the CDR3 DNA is TGTGGTGCCCGGACACCTTATAACAACCAGGCTCCGCTT. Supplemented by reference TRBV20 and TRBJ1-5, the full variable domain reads GALVYQYPRRTICKSGTSMRMECQAVGFQATSVAWYRQSPQKTFELIALSTVNSAIKYEQNFTQEKFPISHPNLSFSSMTVLNAYLEDRGLYLCGARTPYNNQAPLFGEGTRLSVL.

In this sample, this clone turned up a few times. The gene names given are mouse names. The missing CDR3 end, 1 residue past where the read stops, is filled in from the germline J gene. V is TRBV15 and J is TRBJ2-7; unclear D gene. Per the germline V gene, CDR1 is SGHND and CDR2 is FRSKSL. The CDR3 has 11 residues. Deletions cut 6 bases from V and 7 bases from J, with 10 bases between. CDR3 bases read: TGTGCCAGCAGGCTCGGAGGAGAACAGTAC. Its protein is CASRLGGEQY. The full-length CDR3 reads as CASRLGGEQYF.